This T cell receptor (beta chain) emerged from a study of shared clonotypes between healthy human individuals. Germline lookup yields CDR1 MGHRA and CDR2 YSYEKL. The V gene lost 3 bases and the J gene lost 6 bases, with 15 bases spanning the gap. This CDR3 region has 14 residues. The authors ran the assay at deep level. The sorted-subset replicate PCRs were given around 0.2 ug DNA, which is 30,000 or so T cell genomes. Measured with immunoSEQ multiplex PCR; TCRdb has only the in-frame clones, and not every one. Among around 2.5 million clones, under 95% were seen once, and the ten largest hold about 0.39%.

The specimen was naive CD4+ T cells from PBMCs. The subset is: CD45RA+ positively selected. The receptor was isolated from a man aged 18 to 30 in good health. Some clones in this sample may be carry-over from other donors' samples. J is TRBJ2-7 and V is TRBV4-1, with D unclear. The CDR3 loop reads CASSHPFTGREQYF. CDR3 nucleotides: TGCGCCAGCAGCCATCCATTTACCGGGCGCGAGCAGTACTTC.